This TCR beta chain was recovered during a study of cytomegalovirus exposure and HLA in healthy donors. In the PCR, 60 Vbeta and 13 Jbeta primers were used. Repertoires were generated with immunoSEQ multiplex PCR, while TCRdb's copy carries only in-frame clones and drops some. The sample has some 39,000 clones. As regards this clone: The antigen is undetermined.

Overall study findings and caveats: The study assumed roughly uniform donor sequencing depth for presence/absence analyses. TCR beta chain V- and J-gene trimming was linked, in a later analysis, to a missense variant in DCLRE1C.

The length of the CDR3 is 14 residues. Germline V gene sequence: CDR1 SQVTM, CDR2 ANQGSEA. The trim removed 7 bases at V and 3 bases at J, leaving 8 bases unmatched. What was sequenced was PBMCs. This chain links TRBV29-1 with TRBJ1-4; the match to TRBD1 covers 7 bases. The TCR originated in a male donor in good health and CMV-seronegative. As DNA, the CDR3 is TGCAGCGCCTTCAGGGGGTTGGCTAATGAAAAACTGTTTTTT. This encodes CSAFRGLANEKLFF.